These 13 T cell receptor beta chains were sequenced from one sample in a study of vaccination and CD4 T cells after COVID-19. No cognate antigen is known for these TCRs. Treatment of the sample: approximately nine-day PBMC culture with coronavirus spike peptide pools or control peptides (ViraFEST assay). Sequenced with the Oncomine TCR Beta short-read assay was DNA taken from cultured CD4+ T cells. Using its own MiXCR run on the PCR reads, TCRdb lists one record per CDR3 protein. The sample has about 5,000 distinct CDR3 sequences; 40% to 50% are singletons. Source material: CD4+ T cells from blood, cultured in vitro. All receptors come from a human donor who had recovered from COVID-19.

The chain employs TRBV6-2 or TRBV6-3 and TRBJ2-7; D is perhaps TRBD1 (5 bases). In germline, CDR1 is MNHEY, CDR2 SVGEGT. Trimming shortened V by 0 bases and J by 2 bases, and 8 bases separated the two germline ends. This CDR3 spans 14 amino acids. As DNA, the CDR3 is TGTGCCAGCAGTTACTCGGCAGGGCCCTACGAGCAGTACTTC. Translating gives CASSYSAGPYEQYF.

The V gene is TRBV5-1, the J gene TRBJ2-3; 7 bases line up with TRBD1. Germline lookup yields CDR1 SGHRS and CDR2 YFSETQ. V lost 4 bases and J lost 1; bases outside the gene matches: 6. The length of the CDR3 is 15 residues. In DNA form, the CDR3 reads TGCGCCAGCAGCCTCACCGGGACAGGCACAGATACGCAGTATTTT. It specifies CASSLTGTGTDTQYF.

The V and J genes are TRBV19 and TRBJ1-5, with 7 bases that match TRBD1. The CDR3 covers 16 residues. Germline trimming cut 5 bases from V and 5 bases from J; bases unmatched to any gene: 12. Germline V gene data show CDR1 as LNHDA and CDR2 as SQIVND (reference sequence). The DNA of the CDR3 is TGTGCCAGTAGTCCCCAAACCCGGGACAGACATCAGCCCCAGCATTTT. Translation: CASSPQTRDRHQPQHF.

The chain has TRBV19 and TRBJ1-1; 10 nucleotides line up with TRBD1. The CDR3 sequence is 14 residues long. Germline CDR1 reads LNHDA; CDR2 reads SQIVND (reference sequence). The V segment lost 8 bases and the J segment 2 bases; nucleotides outside the gene matches: 5. In nucleotides, the CDR3 is TGTGCCAGTCGGGACAGGGGATTAAACACTGAAGCTTTCTTT. Translating it yields CASRDRGLNTEAFF.

This clonotype has only a few counts. The chain recombines TRBV6-2 or TRBV6-3 with TRBJ1-2; D gene unclear. The germline V and J ends were trimmed by 6 bases and 2 bases, with 13 bases remaining between them. The CDR3 is made up of 14 amino acids. The germline gives CDR1 MNHEY, CDR2 SVGEGT. This CDR3 reads CASRREKGNYGYTF. The CDR3 DNA reads TGTGCCAGCAGGCGAGAGAAAGGGAACTATGGCTACACCTTC.

The chain couples TRBV2 to TRBJ1-5; D is unclear. CDR3 length equals 12 residues. Germline loops: CDR1 SNHLY, CDR2 FYNNEI. V was trimmed by 0 bases and J by 6 bases, leaving 3 bases between them. The CDR3 loop reads CASSEAPQPQHF. The CDR3 DNA reads TGTGCCAGCAGTGAAGCTCCTCAGCCCCAGCATTTT.

V gene TRBV30 combines with J gene TRBJ2-7; possible D gene TRBD2, 5 bases. V was pared by 5 bases and J by 7 bases, with 9 bases between. Germline assignment: CDR1 GTSNPN and CDR2 SVGIG (reference sequence). The CDR3 covers 10 residues. The CDR3 sequence is CAWGTGEQYF. The CDR3 DNA is TGTGCCTGGGGAACGGGGGAGCAGTACTTC.

This clonotype appeared a few times. V gene TRBV7-2 combines with J gene TRBJ1-4; the D is unclear. The CDR3 has 15 residues. CDR1 and CDR2 (germline): SGHTA, FQGNSA. V shed 5 bases and J shed 8 bases, with 18 bases lying between them. The CDR3 DNA reads as TGTGCCAGCAGCCCCTCGAGGGTATTCTTCGAAAAACTGTTTTTT. It translates to CASSPSRVFFEKLFF.

This rearrangement joins TRBV19 to TRBJ1-5, with 7 bases that match TRBD1. Germline CDR1 is LNHDA and CDR2 is SQIVND (reference sequence). The CDR3 has 17 amino acids. The V segment lost 7 bases and the J segment 0 bases; nucleotides outside the gene matches: 12. The CDR3 coding sequence is TGTGCCAGTACTTCGACAGGGCACTCTATTAGCAATCAGCCCCAGCATTTT. Translation: CASTSTGHSISNQPQHF.

V usage is TRBV5-1 and J usage is TRBJ1-1; no clear D. The CDR3 sequence is 15 residues long. V was cut by 1 base and J by 0 bases, with 10 bases left in between. The germline gives CDR1 SGHRS, CDR2 YFSETQ. The CDR3 DNA sequence: TGCGCCAGCAGCTTGTATAACAGCATGAACACTGAAGCTTTCTTT. It is translated as CASSLYNSMNTEAFF. Combining the CDR3 with reference TRBV5-1 and TRBJ1-1 gives the whole variable domain KAGVTQTPRYLIKTRGQQVTLSCSPISGHRSVSWYQQTPGQGLQFLFEYFSETQRNKGNFPGRFSGRQFSNSRSEMNVSTLELGDSALYLCASSLYNSMNTEAFFGQGTRLTVV.

V and J are TRBV30 and TRBJ2-1; 8 bases line up with TRBD1. The germline V gene has CDR1 GTSNPN and CDR2 SVGIG (reference sequence). The CDR3 is 15 residues long. J lost 4 bases, V lost 2 bases, and 7 bases had no gene match. The CDR3 DNA is TGTGCCTGGAGTATGGGACAGGAGGCTTACAATGAGCAGTTCTTC. Protein product: CAWSMGQEAYNEQFF.

In this sample, this clonotype turned up a few times. The V call is TRBV7-2, the J call TRBJ2-5, with D perhaps TRBD2 (5 bases). CDR3 length equals 15 residues. The V and J ends lost 4 bases and 0 bases respectively, with 12 bases between them. Germline-derived CDR1 and CDR2 are SGHTA and FQGNSA. In DNA, the CDR3 is TGTGCCAGCAGCTCGACTACCCGGTACCAAGAGACCCAGTACTTC. It encodes CASSSTTRYQETQYF.

This clonotype has just one count. J is TRBJ2-2 and V is TRBV18; a weak D match, TRBD2 (5 bases). CDR3 length: 19 residues. CDR1 and CDR2 from the germline V gene are KGHSH and LQKENI. The ends were cut back, 3 bases at V and 3 bases at J, with 23 bases in the middle. The CDR3 spells CASSPRIATPLKDTGELFF. The CDR3 DNA reads as TGTGCCAGCTCACCGAGGATAGCGACACCCTTAAAGGACACCGGGGAGCTGTTTTTT.